This T cell receptor (beta chain) is drawn from a study of blood T cell repertoires in COVID-19. This clone was seen a single time. Original handling: From reference gene primer amplification, estimates of nucleated cell counts were derived. The protocol was immunoSEQ multiplex PCR, while the TCRdb copy is restricted to in-frame clones and leaves out a portion. Clone size and the V and J calls come from that table; the DNA yielded D and trimming. This table has roughly 300,000 clones, approximately 89% appearing once. This clonotype was sampled from a woman in her twenties or thirties with COVID-19, enrolled during active disease. The sequenced sample consisted of peripheral blood.

Here the CDR3 DNA reads TGCGCCAGCAGCCAATATCAGGGGTACGAGCAGTACTTC. Protein product: CASSQYQGYEQYF. This chain connects TRBV4-3 to TRBJ2-7, with D maybe TRBD1 (6 bases). The CDR3 contains 13 residues. The V gene lost 2 bases and the J gene lost 4 bases, with 9 bases spanning the gap. Germline V gene lookup returns CDR1 LGHNA and CDR2 YSLEER.